Below, 2 T cell receptor beta chains from the same sample are listed, as sequenced in a study of blood T cells in healthy people across ages. Through a sample-barcoded 5' primer and a J-beta primer mix, a second PCR was run for roughly 6 to 12 cycles. From the 5' RACE reads, TCRdb called clonotypes with MiXCR, one entry per CDR3 protein. The profile covers about 780,000 distinct CDR3 sequences, with around 24% appearing a single time and roughly 3.1% taken by the ten largest. The same sample was also studied in work on T cells of mothers and their children.

The sequencing input was blood. Every receptor here comes from a boy aged 5-17 years in good health.

This chain joins TRBV7-2 and TRBJ2-3, with D possibly TRBD2 on 5 matching bases. CDR3 length: 14 amino acids. Germline-derived CDR1 and CDR2 are SGHTA and FQGNSA. Trimming cost V 2 bases and J 6 bases, with 12 bases left between them. The CDR3 is CASSLTSSGDTQYF. In nucleotides, the CDR3 is TGTGCCAGCAGCTTAACTAGTTCAGGCGATACGCAGTATTTT.

This chain connects TRBV7-3 to TRBJ2-7; D might be TRBD1 (6 bases). This CDR3 region has 14 residues. Trimming removed 4 bases at V and 5 bases at J, with 15 bases between. Per the germline V gene, CDR1 is SGHTA and CDR2 is FQGTGA. DNA for the CDR3: TGTGCCAGCAGCTCCGGGACAAGGGGAAACGAGCAGTACTTC. Translated: CASSSGTRGNEQYF.